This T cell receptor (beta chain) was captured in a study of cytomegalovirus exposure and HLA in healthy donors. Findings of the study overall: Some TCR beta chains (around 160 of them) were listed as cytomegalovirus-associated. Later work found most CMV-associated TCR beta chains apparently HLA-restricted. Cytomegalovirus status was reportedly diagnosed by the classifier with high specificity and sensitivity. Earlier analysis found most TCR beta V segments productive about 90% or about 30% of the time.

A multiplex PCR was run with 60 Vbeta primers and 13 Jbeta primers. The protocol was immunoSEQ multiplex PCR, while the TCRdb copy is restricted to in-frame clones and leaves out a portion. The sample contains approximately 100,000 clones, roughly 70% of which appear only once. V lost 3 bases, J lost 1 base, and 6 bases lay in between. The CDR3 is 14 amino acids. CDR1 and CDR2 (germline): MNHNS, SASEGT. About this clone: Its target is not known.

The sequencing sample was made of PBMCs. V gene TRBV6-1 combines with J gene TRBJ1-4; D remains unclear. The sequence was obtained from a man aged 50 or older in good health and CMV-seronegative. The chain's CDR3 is CASSDRRTNEKLFF. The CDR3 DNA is TGTGCCAGCAGTGACAGAAGAACTAATGAAAAACTGTTTTTT.